This TCR beta chain was found in a study of blood T cell repertoires in COVID-19. Libraries were prepared by immunoSEQ multiplex PCR; TCRdb keeps only in-frame clonotypes and omits some of them. The repertoire holds around 300,000 clones, 85% seen once, with 2% to 3% in the top ten. The ends were cut back, 3 bases at V and 7 bases at J, with 15 bases in the middle. Germline V gene data show CDR1 as DFQATT and CDR2 as SNEGSKA (reference sequence). The CDR3 runs 13 residues. Participants had their cohort set by participant-reported clinical history. This clonotype was sampled from a woman aged 50 to 65 who had recovered from COVID-19. V usage is TRBV20-1 and J usage is TRBJ1-2, with no clear D. Sequences were obtained from PBMCs or T cells enriched from blood (not recorded which). This chain's CDR3 is CSASAPLESGYTF. The CDR3 nucleotides are TGCAGTGCTAGTGCCCCGCTTGAGAGTGGCTACACCTTC.